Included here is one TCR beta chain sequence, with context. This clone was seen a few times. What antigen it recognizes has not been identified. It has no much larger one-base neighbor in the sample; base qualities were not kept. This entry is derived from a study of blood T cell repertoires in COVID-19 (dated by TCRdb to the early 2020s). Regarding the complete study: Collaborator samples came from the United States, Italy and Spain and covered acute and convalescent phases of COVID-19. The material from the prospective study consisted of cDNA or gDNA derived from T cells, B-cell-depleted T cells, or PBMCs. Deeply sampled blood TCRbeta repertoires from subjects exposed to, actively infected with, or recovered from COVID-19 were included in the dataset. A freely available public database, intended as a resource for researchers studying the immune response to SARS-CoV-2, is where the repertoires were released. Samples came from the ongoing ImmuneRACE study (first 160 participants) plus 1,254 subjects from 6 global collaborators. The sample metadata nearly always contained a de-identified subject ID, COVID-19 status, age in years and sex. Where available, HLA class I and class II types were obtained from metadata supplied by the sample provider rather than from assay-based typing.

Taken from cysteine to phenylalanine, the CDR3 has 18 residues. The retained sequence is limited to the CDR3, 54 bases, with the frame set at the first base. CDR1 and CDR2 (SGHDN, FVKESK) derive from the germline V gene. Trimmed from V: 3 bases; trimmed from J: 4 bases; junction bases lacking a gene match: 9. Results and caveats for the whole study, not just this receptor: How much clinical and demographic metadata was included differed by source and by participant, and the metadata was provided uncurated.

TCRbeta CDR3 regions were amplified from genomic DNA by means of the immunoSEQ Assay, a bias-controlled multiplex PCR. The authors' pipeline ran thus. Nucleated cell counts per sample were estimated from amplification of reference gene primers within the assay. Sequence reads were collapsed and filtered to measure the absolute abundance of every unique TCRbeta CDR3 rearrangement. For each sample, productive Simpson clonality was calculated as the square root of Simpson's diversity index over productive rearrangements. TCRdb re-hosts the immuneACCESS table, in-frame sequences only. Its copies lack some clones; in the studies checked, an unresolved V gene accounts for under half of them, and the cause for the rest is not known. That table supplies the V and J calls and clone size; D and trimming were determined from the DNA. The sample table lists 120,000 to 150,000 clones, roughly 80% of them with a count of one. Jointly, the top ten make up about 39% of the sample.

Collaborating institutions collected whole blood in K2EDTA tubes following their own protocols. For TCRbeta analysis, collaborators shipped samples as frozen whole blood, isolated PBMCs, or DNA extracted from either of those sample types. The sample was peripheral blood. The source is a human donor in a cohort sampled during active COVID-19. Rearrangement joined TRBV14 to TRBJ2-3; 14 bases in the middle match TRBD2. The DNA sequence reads TGTGCCAGCAGCCATAGACGGGGGACTAGCGGGAGCCCAGATACGCAGTATTTT. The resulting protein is CASSHRRGTSGSPDTQYF.